The 26 T cell receptor beta chains given below trace back to one sample, sequenced in a study of human T cells and chemical hapten exposure. TCRdb re-derived calls from the RACE reads in MiXCR, one entry per CDR3 protein. The sample consists of 35,000 to 50,000 distinct CDR3 sequences, 9.5% to 10% of them appearing once. Time point meaning: patch test 2, 6 weeks after DPC sensitization. Described treatment: therapeutic diphenylcyclopropenone sensitization with weekly scalp DPC. Total RNA extraction was carried out from unfractionated whole blood. The input for sequencing was whole blood, taken in connection with sensitization to the hapten diphenylcyclopropenone (DPC). These receptors all stem from a woman aged 25 to 39 with alopecia areata. Some clones in this sample may be carry-over from other donors' samples.

The V call is TRBV3-1, the J call TRBJ1-2; 7 bases line up with TRBD1. The ends lost 1 base at V and 4 bases at J; junction bases unmatched: 6. CDR3 length equals 15 residues. Germline CDR1 is LGHDT and CDR2 is YNNKEL (reference sequence). DNA for the CDR3: TGTGCCAGCAGCCAAGGCTTGGGACAGCCCTATGGCTACACCTTC. Translating it yields CASSQGLGQPYGYTF. Based on the CDR3 plus reference TRBV3-1 and TRBJ1-2, the full variable domain is DTAVSQTPKYLVTQMGNDKSIKCEQNLGHDTMYWYKQDSKKFLKIMFSYNNKELIINETVPNRFSPKSPDKAHLNLHINSLELGDSAVYFCASSQGLGQPYGYTFGSGTRLTVV.

This clonotype was observed a handful of times. The chain has TRBV3-1 and TRBJ2-3; D possibly corresponds to TRBD2 (5 bases). Between the trimmed V and J ends, which lost 2 bases and 0 bases, there was a span of 27 bases. CDR3 length: 21 amino acids. Germline assignment: CDR1 LGHDT and CDR2 YNNKEL (reference sequence). CDR3 bases: TGTGCCAGCAGCCAATTAGGCCCCGCACTATCCGAGGGTTCTAGCACAGATACGCAGTATTTT. This gives the protein CASSQLGPALSEGSSTDTQYF.

This chain connects TRBV6-6 to TRBJ2-1, with unresolved D. CDR3 length: 14 residues. Germline CDR1 MNHNY, CDR2 SVGAGI (reference sequence). The germline V and J ends were trimmed by 0 bases and 3 bases, with 6 bases remaining between them. The DNA of the CDR3 is TGTGCCAGCAGTTACTCGACGTTCTACAATGAGCAGTTCTTC. This translates into CASSYSTFYNEQFF.

This clonotype turned up a few times. The chain uses TRBV4-1 and TRBJ2-7; a weak D match, TRBD1 (6 bases). The CDR3 sequence is 14 residues long. Germline loops: CDR1 MGHRA, CDR2 YSYEKL. V lost 5 bases, J lost 1 base, and 12 bases lay in between. Here the CDR3 DNA reads TGCGCCAGCAGCTTCGTAACAGGGTCCTACGAGCAGTACTTC. Amino acids: CASSFVTGSYEQYF.

This clonotype was seen many times. The chain has TRBV7-6 and TRBJ2-3; no definite D call. V was cut by 1 base and J by 3 bases, with 11 bases left in between. The CDR3 consists of 15 residues. The germline gives CDR1 SGHVS, CDR2 FNYEAQ. The DNA for the CDR3 is TGTGCCAGCAGCTTAGATTACCTGGGTACAGATACGCAGTATTTT. Its protein product is CASSLDYLGTDTQYF.

In this sample, this clonotype turned up a few times. The chain joins TRBV5-1 to TRBJ2-1; D is unresolved. CDR3 size: 15 residues. Germline loops: CDR1 SGHRS, CDR2 YFSETQ. V dropped 0 bases and J dropped 0 bases, with 7 bases sitting between them. The CDR3, as DNA: TGCGCCAGCAGCTTGGGTCAGAGCTCCTACAATGAGCAGTTCTTC. Translating gives CASSLGQSSYNEQFF.

This chain connects TRBV7-9 to TRBJ2-7; the D is unclear. V was trimmed by 0 bases and J by 2 bases, leaving 11 bases between them. CDR3 size: 15 residues. The germline CDR1 and CDR2 sequences are SEHNR and FQNEAQ (reference sequence). CDR3 amino acids: CASSLALGKAYEQYF. CDR3 bases: TGTGCCAGCAGCTTAGCGCTGGGAAAGGCCTACGAGCAGTACTTC.

This clonotype was seen only a few times. DNA of the CDR3: TGTGCCAGCAGCGCTCCCTCTGAGTGGCTAGCGGGGGCCCAGGGAGATACGCAGTATTTT. It specifies CASSAPSEWLAGAQGDTQYF. The chain joins TRBV7-2 to TRBJ2-3, with 10 bases aligning to TRBD2. Trimming at V came to 5 bases and at J to 5 bases, leaving 22 bases not matched to a gene. CDR1 is SGHTA and CDR2 is FQGNSA in the germline V gene. The CDR3 spans 20 residues.

This chain joins TRBV6-5 and TRBJ2-2; TRBD1 or TRBD2 may be the D gene (5 bases each). Germline assignment: CDR1 MNHEY and CDR2 SVGAGI. This CDR3 is 13 amino acids long. The V gene lost 10 bases and the J gene lost 2 bases, with 11 bases spanning the gap. As DNA, the CDR3 is TGTGCCACCGGGGACGAAAACACCGGGGAGCTGTTTTTT. Its protein is CATGDENTGELFF.

The chain uses TRBV10-3 and TRBJ1-2; D is undetermined. Germline loops: CDR1 ENHRY, CDR2 SYGVKD. This CDR3 is built from 14 residues. V was clipped by 0 bases and J by 4 bases, with 9 bases between them. CDR3 DNA sequence: TGTGCCATCAGTGAGTCTGGAGCCCTCTATGGCTACACCTTC. Residues: CAISESGALYGYTF.

The chain carries TRBV15 and TRBJ2-5, with a possible D match to TRBD1 (5 bases). V was cut by 4 bases and J by 4 bases, with 13 bases left in between. The CDR3 is made up of 14 amino acids. Germline assignment: CDR1 LNHNV and CDR2 YYDKDF (reference sequence). The chain's CDR3 is CATSTRQGPETQYF. CDR3 DNA: TGTGCCACCAGCACCCGCCAGGGTCCAGAGACCCAGTACTTC.

The chain recombines TRBV3-1 with TRBJ1-3; D gene unclear. V dropped 6 bases and J dropped 0 bases, with 15 bases sitting between them. This CDR3 has 16 amino acids. The V gene's germline CDR1 is LGHDT and CDR2 YNNKEL (reference sequence). The CDR3 bases are TGTGCCAGCAGTCAGATGACCGCCACCTCTGGAAACACCATATATTTT. Protein: CASSQMTATSGNTIYF. The entire variable domain, with the rest obtained from reference TRBV3-1 and TRBJ1-3, is as follows: DTAVSQTPKYLVTQMGNDKSIKCEQNLGHDTMYWYKQDSKKFLKIMFSYNNKELIINETVPNRFSPKSPDKAHLNLHINSLELGDSAVYFCASSQMTATSGNTIYFGEGSWLTVV.

This clonotype was seen only a few times. The chain recombines TRBV7-2 with TRBJ2-1; D ambiguous. The germline V gene encodes CDR1 SGHTA and CDR2 FQGNSA. Trimming pared 1 base from V and 9 bases from J, leaving 16 bases between. This CDR3 is built from 15 residues. CDR3 region: CASSLDTGPGGEQFF. CDR3 coding DNA: TGTGCCAGCAGCTTAGATACCGGGCCCGGCGGTGAGCAGTTCTTC.

The table lists this clonotype with a few counts. The chain joins TRBV29-1 to TRBJ2-7, with 7 bases that match TRBD1. With 2 bases clipped from V and 1 base from J, the junction kept 2 bases outside the gene matches. This CDR3 is 13 amino acids long. Germline V gene data show CDR1 as SQVTM and CDR2 as ANQGSEA. As DNA, the CDR3 is TGCAGCGTTGAATCGGGACAGTCCTACGAGCAGTACTTC. Amino acids: CSVESGQSYEQYF.

The chain combines TRBV28 with TRBJ1-4, with 7 bases fitting TRBD1. The ends lost 4 bases at V and 6 bases at J; junction bases unmatched: 8. The germline V gene has CDR1 MDHEN and CDR2 SYDVKM. There are 15 residues in the CDR3. The CDR3 DNA is TGTGCCAGCAGTTCCCCCTCAGGGGGGGATGAAAAACTGTTTTTT. Amino acids: CASSSPSGGDEKLFF.

This clonotype was observed a few times. V is TRBV7-6 and J is TRBJ1-6; D ambiguous. The V gene lost 0 bases and the J gene lost 7 bases, with 10 bases spanning the gap. Germline CDR1 SGHVS, CDR2 FNYEAQ. There are 15 residues in the CDR3. The CDR3 loop reads CASSLAPTLNSPLHF. The CDR3 region has the DNA TGTGCCAGCAGCTTAGCGCCGACACTAAATTCACCCCTCCACTTT.

The V gene is TRBV29-1, the J gene TRBJ1-1, with D unresolved. Trimming removed 4 bases at V and 10 bases at J, with 10 bases between. The CDR3 extends over 10 amino acids. CDR1 and CDR2 from the germline V gene are SQVTM and ANQGSEA. The CDR3 DNA is TGCAGCGTTGGGAACGCTGGAGCTTTCTTT. Its translation: CSVGNAGAFF.

Comment on this clonotype: A much larger clone lies a single base off, so this may be a read error. The conserved final phenylalanine or tryptophan is absent from the CDR3, which likely points to a read error. This sequence joins TRBV9 and TRBJ2-7; a possible D gene is TRBD2 (5 bases). The ends were cut back, 4 bases at V and 7 bases at J, with 12 bases in the middle. The CDR3 consists of 12 residues. CDR1 and CDR2 (germline): SGDLS, YYNGEE. CDR3 bases: TGTGCCAGCAGCCCTCCCACGGGAGAGCAGTACCTC. Protein sequence: CASSPPTGEQYL.

This clonotype was recorded a few times. V usage is TRBV4-3 and J usage is TRBJ2-5; 10 bases fit TRBD2. Trimming removed 0 bases from V and 2 bases from J; junction bases left unmatched: 9. The CDR3 sequence is 18 residues long. Germline values: CDR1 LGHNA, CDR2 YSLEER. The CDR3 bases are TGCGCCAGCAGCCAAGAGGTAGCGGGGGGCCGGGAGCAAGAGACCCAGTACTTC. It codes for CASSQEVAGGREQETQYF.

V usage is TRBV6-5 and J usage is TRBJ2-2, with 9 bases that match TRBD2. CDR3 length equals 16 residues. Germline CDR1 and CDR2: MNHEY and SVGAGI. J was trimmed by 1 base and V by 6 bases; bases with no gene match: 6. Written as DNA, the CDR3 is TGTGCCAGCAGCTACGCGGGGGGGGAGAACACCGGGGAGCTGTTTTTT. Its translation: CASSYAGGENTGELFF.

The genes are TRBV4-3 and TRBJ2-5; TRBD2 aligns across 10 bases. The germline CDR1 and CDR2 sequences are LGHNA and YSLEER. The CDR3 has 15 amino acids. V lost 3 bases to trimming and J lost 5 bases; unmatched junction nucleotides: 6. The CDR3 spells CASSQGLAGEETQYF. CDR3 DNA sequence: TGCGCCAGCAGCCAGGGGCTAGCGGGGGAGGAGACCCAGTACTTC.

This clonotype has more than one count but fewer than ten. One junction end does not reproduce the germline sequence, and a read error may be involved. V usage is TRBV2 and J usage is TRBJ1-5; D not certain. Germline CDR1 reads SNHLY; CDR2 reads FYNNEI. The CDR3 is made up of 15 amino acids. The CDR3 loop is CVSSPGLAGGQPQHF. The CDR3 DNA reads TGTGTCAGCAGCCCCGGCCTCGCGGGTGGTCAGCCCCAGCATTTT.

The J gene is TRBJ2-7, the V gene TRBV21-1. TRBV21-1 is listed as a pseudogene. The CDR3 loop spans 14 amino acids. CDR3 coding DNA: TGTGCCAGCAGCAAAGCGCTCCGGAGTCACGAGCAGTACTTC. Translation: CASSKALRSHEQYF.

This sequence joins TRBV3-1 and TRBJ1-5; D perhaps matches TRBD1 (6 bases). CDR1 is LGHDT, CDR2 YNNKEL, per germline (reference sequence). The CDR3 runs to 18 residues. The germline V and J ends were trimmed by 0 bases and 2 bases, with 17 bases remaining between them. CDR3 loop: CASSQDGAGGRGNQPQHF. The CDR3 DNA reads TGTGCCAGCAGCCAAGATGGGGCTGGGGGCCGGGGCAATCAGCCCCAGCATTTT.

On this clonotype: A much larger clone differs from this one at a single base, so this may be a read error. The gene calls are TRBV9 and TRBJ2-3; 11 nucleotides align to TRBD2. The CDR3 runs to 17 residues. The V gene's germline CDR1 is SGDLS and CDR2 YYNGEE. CDR3 region: CASSVGLAGRTTDMQYF. The CDR3, as DNA: TGTGCCAGCAGCGTAGGACTAGCGGGGAGAACGACAGATATGCAGTATTTT.

This clonotype was counted only a few times. The rearrangement links TRBV9 to TRBJ1-2; D remains unclear. Germline CDR1 SGDLS, CDR2 YYNGEE. The V end lost 7 bases, the J end lost 4 bases, and 8 bases lay between the germline ends. The CDR3 runs to 11 residues. CDR3 region: CASADSYGYTF. The CDR3 DNA sequence: TGTGCCAGCGCCGATAGCTATGGCTACACCTTC.